This is a list of T cell receptor beta chains from one sample in a study of blood T cell repertoires in COVID-19. TCRdb's table, derived via immunoSEQ multiplex PCR, lists solely in-frame clones and lacks some. The repertoire holds 35,000 to 50,000 clones, with approximately 86% as singletons. Sequenced: peripheral blood. All receptors derive from a human donor in a cohort sampled during active COVID-19. CDR3s include the opening cysteine and the closing phenylalanine or tryptophan.

TRBV7-2 CASSLDGLSGRNYGQPQHF
TRBV6-5 CASSYSYRGTAYGYTF
TRBV19 CASSVARAETQYF
TRBV2 CASSPYRGGNTEAFF
TRBV7-9 CASSLWPRGSDQETQYF
TRBV5-1 CASSFETYNYGYTF
TRBV10-3 CAISRDYEQYF
TRBV9 CASSDRDTGNTIYF
TRBV6-5 CASREEASYEQYF
TRBV19 CASSIEGRSTGELFF
TRBV28 CASSFQGSYEQYF
TRBV3-1/TRBV3-2 CASSHHLGEQYF
TRBV2 CASSREGSDTQYF
TRBV7-8 CASSVVGTGTGGYTF
TRBV7-9 CASSLGEGAKTEAFF
TRBV7-8 CASRSTDSYEQYF
TRBV20-1 CSASLGQGGNEQFF
TRBV25-1 CASSDRVGYEQYF
TRBV5-1 CASSLGGYRGRYGRSHGYTF
TRBV6-4 CASSLDPSGTGELFF
TRBV11-2 CASSRDYQTYEQYF
TRBV19 CASKIEQGSYEQYF
TRBV30 CAWSEVTGQGKVHGQEKLFF
TRBV3-1/TRBV3-2 CASSFQALAGASTDTQYF
TRBV5-1 CASRLGQGFYEQYF
TRBV7-8 CASRNPYRGRETQYF
TRBV28 CASSSIRGSPLHF
TRBV5-4 CASSLDQSGANVLTF
TRBV11-3 CASSTGTSGGYGEQFF
TRBV6-2/TRBV6-3 CASSAPQGGAFSEQYF
TRBV4-1 CASSHPRSGSTDTQYF
TRBV6-6 CASSFLGNTIYF
TRBV7-2 CASSLAGTSSGNEQFF
TRBV3-1/TRBV3-2 CASTTTSGGTEEQFF
TRBV7-2 CASSSRTGGSSPLHF
TRBV4-1 CASSTLWFDTQYF
TRBV7-9 CASSLGLDRAYNEQFF
TRBV28 CASSSQRGSSYEQYF
TRBV25-1 CASGGIGGYTF
TRBV5-1 CASSSRTGSEETQYF
TRBV2 CASRGSLSSYNEQFF
TRBV5-5 CASSSPRDRGSTGANVLTF
TRBV3-1/TRBV3-2 CASSPLQGITGELFF
TRBV28 CASSLGGRGFF
TRBV19 CASRGAGQETQYF
TRBV9 CASSAAGGQKTDTQYF
TRBV6-5 CASRTGMRGYTF
TRBV2 CASSENLNSPLHF
TRBV2 CASLSQGAYEQYF
TRBV28 CASSDETGLDGYTF
TRBV3-1/TRBV3-2 CASSQVTSGQETQYF
TRBV5-1 CASSFTADSGANVLTF
TRBV3-1/TRBV3-2 CASSPTSGGPLPGFF
TRBV2 CASRLQGAAELFF
TRBV18 CASSLGNTGELFF
TRBV5-4 CASTTRPGEVDTQYF
TRBV4-2 CASSQDTGGDEKLFF